Below, 8 T cell receptor beta chains from the same sample are listed, as sequenced in a study of beta chain features in type 1 diabetes. As every portion of the isolated RNA was reverse transcribed, the sequencing read expressed TCRB transcripts. The method was immunoSEQ multiplex PCR; TCRdb's version includes in-frame clones alone and lacks a portion of them. The sample lists under 950,000 clones, 17% seen once, with roughly 0.025% in the top ten. The sequenced material came from naive CD4+ T cells from blood. The source of these receptors is a woman aged 18 to 35 in good health.

The chain recombines TRBV4-3 with TRBJ2-3, with D possibly TRBD1 on 5 matching bases. There are 16 residues in the CDR3. V dropped 1 base and J dropped 4 bases, with 15 bases sitting between them. Germline CDR1 reads LGHNA; CDR2 reads YSLEER. This CDR3 is CASSQVVRQGADTQYF. The CDR3 DNA reads TGCGCCAGCAGCCAAGTCGTTCGGCAGGGTGCAGATACGCAGTATTTT.

In this sample, this clone turned up a few times. V is TRBV4-3 and J is TRBJ1-1; TRBD1 aligns across 7 bases. CDR3 length equals 19 residues. Germline V gives CDR1 LGHNA, CDR2 YSLEER. Unmatched junction bases numbered 13, after V lost 0 bases and J lost 0 bases. The DNA of the CDR3 is TGCGCCAGCAGCCAAGATTTGGGGACAGCCCACCGCATGAACACTGAAGCTTTCTTT. Protein: CASSQDLGTAHRMNTEAFF.

The V call is TRBV6-1, the J call TRBJ2-7; D unclear. With 6 bases removed from V and 2 bases from J, the gap between germline ends came to 8 bases. CDR3 length: 12 residues. Looked up from germline, CDR1 is MNHNS and CDR2 is SASEGT. The CDR3 region has the DNA TGTGCCAGCAGCGAGAGTCCCTACGAGCAGTACTTC. It is translated as CASSESPYEQYF.

This clone was counted a few times. The chain combines TRBV10-3 with TRBJ1-1, with 7 bases that match TRBD1. Unmatched junction bases numbered 12, after V lost 3 bases and J lost 5 bases. Germline lookup yields CDR1 ENHRY and CDR2 SYGVKD. CDR3 length: 16 residues. CDR3 sequence reads: CAISEPNHRGRTEAFF. The CDR3 DNA reads TGTGCCATCAGTGAACCCAACCACAGGGGAAGGACTGAAGCTTTCTTT.

The sample holds a few counts of this clone. V is TRBV7-2 and J is TRBJ1-5; 7 bases align to TRBD1. The length of the CDR3 is 13 residues. Germline loops: CDR1 SGHTA, CDR2 FQGNSA. The V gene end was trimmed by 6 bases and the J gene end by 5 bases; junction bases not matched to a gene: 4. Here the CDR3 reads CASRSDRDQPQHF. The CDR3 DNA follows: TGTGCCAGCAGGTCCGACAGGGATCAGCCCCAGCATTTT.

This clone has a handful of counts. This sequence joins TRBV29-1 and TRBJ2-4; D gene unclear. CDR1 is SQVTM and CDR2 is ANQGSEA in the germline V gene. V was pared by 6 bases and J by 8 bases, with 14 bases between. The CDR3 spans 12 residues. The CDR3 DNA sequence: TGCAGCGTGATGTGGGCGTCAGACATTCAGTACTTC. Protein sequence: CSVMWASDIQYF.

Here the CDR3 DNA reads TGTGCCAGCAGCCAAGGACATGGCCTCGCAGATACGCAGTATTTT. It is translated as CASSQGHGLADTQYF. The chain recombines TRBV4-2 with TRBJ2-3, with no clear D. The CDR3 length is 15 residues. Germline values: CDR1 LGHNA, CDR2 YNFKEQ. Trimming stripped 1 base from V and 4 bases from J, with 12 bases between.

This chain links TRBV9 with TRBJ2-3; no firm D call. Trimming cost V 0 bases and J 0 bases, with 14 bases left between them. Germline V gene lookup returns CDR1 SGDLS and CDR2 YYNGEE. This CDR3 contains 17 residues. The chain's CDR3 is CASSVEPFFSSTDTQYF. The CDR3 nucleotides are TGTGCCAGCAGCGTAGAGCCGTTTTTTTCTAGCACAGATACGCAGTATTTT.